This T cell receptor beta chain is drawn from a study of OX40 agonist ivuxolimab in advanced cancers. Study as a whole: The patients received ivuxolimab by intravenous route every 2 weeks at 0.01 to 10 mg/kg. The dose-escalation cohort had hepatocellular carcinoma, melanoma, renal cell or head and neck cancer. Partial responses were seen in three patients, one with hepatocellular carcinoma and two with cutaneous melanoma.

The ends were cut back, 1 base at V and 4 bases at J, with 13 bases in the middle. This CDR3 region has 15 residues. CDR1 is SNHLY and CDR2 is FYNNEI in the germline V gene. Only in-frame clones appear in the TCRdb table, and some are missing; sequencing was by immunoSEQ multiplex PCR. The sample holds 66,000 or so clones, 85% seen once. The chain carries TRBV2 and TRBJ1-2, with D maybe TRBD1 (5 bases). This sequence was found in an adult with an advanced solid tumor such as melanoma, head and neck, liver or kidney cancer. This material consisted of CD4+ or CD8+ T cells sorted from blood, taken in a trial of the OX40 agonist ivuxolimab. DNA for the CDR3: TGTGCCAGCAGTGAAGGGGCCCGGGGACTCTATGGCTACACCTTC. This codes for CASSEGARGLYGYTF.